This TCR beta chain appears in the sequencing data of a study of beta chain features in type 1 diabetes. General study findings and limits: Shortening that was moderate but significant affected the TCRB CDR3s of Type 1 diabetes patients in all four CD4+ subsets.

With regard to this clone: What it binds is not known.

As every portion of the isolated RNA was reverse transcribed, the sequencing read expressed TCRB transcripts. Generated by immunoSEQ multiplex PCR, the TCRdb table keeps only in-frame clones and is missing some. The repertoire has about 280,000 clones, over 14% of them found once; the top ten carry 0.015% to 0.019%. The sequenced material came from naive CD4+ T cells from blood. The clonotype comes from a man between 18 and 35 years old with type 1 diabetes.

DNA for the CDR3: TGTGCCAGCAGCCCTAGCGGGAGCACAGATACGCAGTATTTT. It codes for CASSPSGSTDTQYF. The chain joins TRBV7-7 to TRBJ2-3; 8 bases map to TRBD2. CDR1 SSHAT and CDR2 FNYEAQ come from the germline V gene (reference sequence). With V trimmed by 5 bases and J by 0 bases, 1 base remained unmatched. The CDR3 spans 14 residues.